This TCR beta chain was sequenced during a study of vaccination effects on CD4 cells after COVID-19. Prior to sequencing, the ViraFEST assay stimulated PBMC with viral peptide pools, which expanded the antigen-specific CD4+ T cells. Cells that had been cultured for roughly ten days were the source of isolated CD4+ T cells. Germline V gene sequence: CDR1 MNHEY, CDR2 SVGAGI. The ends were cut back, 7 bases at V and 3 bases at J, with 15 bases in the middle. The CDR3 contains 14 residues. Comment on this clone: Its antigen is unknown.

Sequenced by immunoSEQ multiplex PCR; TCRdb stores in-frame clones only, minus some. The table records 50,000 to 65,000 clones, 65% to 90% of them present only once. The specimen was CD4+ T cells from PBMCs cultured with HCoV-229E spike peptides, collected before COVID-19 vaccination. The chain uses TRBV6-5 and TRBJ1-1; D unclear. The sequence came from a human donor who received a COVID-19 vaccine. The CDR3 DNA is TGTGCCAGCAAGTTTTTTGGGCAACACACTGAAGCTTTCTTT. Its protein product is CASKFFGQHTEAFF.